The rows below give T cell receptor beta chains drawn from one sample of a study of T cells in Graves' hyperthyroidism and ophthalmopathy. MiXCR was run by TCRdb on the multiplex PCR reads, yielding one entry per CDR3 protein. The sample holds 300,000 to 350,000 distinct CDR3 sequences, about 18% seen once. Sample: blood. The receptors derive from a woman between 45 and 65 years old with Graves' hyperthyroidism. The CDR3 runs from the conserved cysteine through the conserved F or W. Each record gives: J gene, clone size, D gene, V gene, CDR3 protein, CDR3 DNA. The D gene is left open where the match is weak. Rows may omit the clone size; those that give it use once, few, many or a size class.

TRBJ2-5 - - TRBV20-1 CSARQGWGTKETQYF TGCAGTGCTAGGCAGGGTTGGGGTACCAAGGAGACCCAGTACTTC
TRBJ1-2 few - TRBV20-1 CSARVLGAHGYTF TGCAGTGCTAGAGTGCTGGGGGCGCATGGCTACACCTTC
TRBJ1-5 few - TRBV20-1 CSARSPSGQLGGNQPQHF TGCAGTGCTAGATCACCCTCCGGACAGCTTGGGGGCAATCAGCCCCAGCATTTT
TRBJ2-7 few - TRBV18 CASSPPGAYEQYF TGTGCCAGCTCACCGCCGGGGGCCTACGAGCAGTACTTC
TRBJ1-5 many TRBD1 TRBV6-1 CASSDKTGGQPQHF TGTGCCAGCAGTGATAAGACAGGGGGCCAGCCCCAGCATTTT
TRBJ2-1 many TRBD1 TRBV7-9 CASSTPGQGVRNEQFF TGTGCCAGCAGCACGCCGGGACAGGGGGTTCGGAATGAGCAGTTCTTC
TRBJ2-5 - - TRBV28 CASSWAPSQETQYF TGTGCCAGCAGTTGGGCCCCGTCCCAAGAGACCCAGTACTTC
TRBJ1-1 many - TRBV7-6 CASSLTPENTEAFF TGTGCCAGCAGCTTAACTCCAGAGAACACTGAAGCTTTCTTT
TRBJ1-5 once TRBD1 TRBV27 CASSPSYGTGSNQPQHF TGTGCCAGCAGTCCAAGTTACGGGACAGGGTCTAATCAGCCCCAGCATTTT
TRBJ2-7 - TRBD1 TRBV6-5 CASSSDRGTYEQYF TGTGCCAGCAGTTCCGACAGGGGTACCTACGAGCAGTACTTC
TRBJ2-3 once - TRBV7-6 CASSLDVEVTDTQYF TGTGCCAGCAGCTTAGACGTAGAGGTCACAGATACGCAGTATTTT
TRBJ2-7 few - TRBV5-6 CASSSFPGFGAYEQYF TGTGCCAGCAGCTCTTTCCCCGGGTTCGGCGCCTACGAGCAGTACTTC
TRBJ1-2 - - TRBV6-1 CASSEPGRDYGYTF TGTGCCAGCAGTGAACCCGGTAGGGACTATGGCTACACCTTC
TRBJ2-3 many TRBD2 TRBV7-2 CASRITSGSTDTQYF TGTGCCAGCAGGATCACTAGCGGGAGTACAGATACGCAGTATTTT
TRBJ1-5 many TRBD1 TRBV20-1 CSASAGTGAKQPQHF TGCAGTGCTAGTGCCGGGACAGGGGCTAAGCAGCCCCAGCATTTT
TRBJ2-3 few - TRBV6-1 CASTPGDTSTDTQYF TGTGCCAGCACCCCGGGGGACACCTCCACAGATACGCAGTATTTT
TRBJ2-1 many TRBD1 TRBV30 CAWSIRGSYNEQFF TGTGCCTGGAGTATCAGGGGGTCCTACAATGAGCAGTTCTTC
TRBJ2-5 many - TRBV5-6 CASSPRAGFGETQYF TGTGCCAGCAGCCCAAGGGCAGGGTTCGGAGAGACCCAGTACTTC
TRBJ2-5 - - TRBV7-2 CASSPLTGRGQETQYF TGTGCCAGCAGCCCATTGACAGGGAGGGGCCAAGAGACCCAGTACTTC
TRBJ2-7 few - TRBV29-1 CSVGVSSRGSYEQYF TGCAGCGTTGGGGTGTCCTCTCGAGGTTCCTACGAGCAGTACTTC
TRBJ1-1 many - TRBV12-3/TRBV12-4 CASSGSVSLGNTEAFF TGTGCCAGCAGTGGTTCCGTTTCCCTCGGGAACACTGAAGCTTTCTTT
TRBJ1-1 many TRBD1 TRBV29-1 CSVGTGLNTEAFF TGCAGCGTAGGGACAGGCCTGAACACTGAAGCTTTCTTT
TRBJ2-7 many - TRBV28 CASSVWTAYELYF TGTGCCAGCAGTGTATGGACAGCATACGAGCTGTACTTC
TRBJ1-2 few TRBD1 TRBV7-9 CASSLAGTEYGYTF TGTGCCAGCAGCTTAGCCGGGACAGAATATGGCTACACCTTC
TRBJ1-2 - - TRBV3-1 CASSQASGVGGYTF TGTGCCAGCAGCCAAGCATCAGGGGTTGGTGGCTACACCTTC
TRBJ1-1 many - TRBV12-3/TRBV12-4 CASQRGGNTEAFF TGTGCCAGCCAAAGAGGGGGAAACACTGAAGCTTTCTTT
TRBJ2-1 few - TRBV20-1 CSAHRFVGNNEQFF TGCAGTGCCCACCGCTTTGTGGGGAACAATGAGCAGTTCTTC
TRBJ2-6 many - TRBV5-1 CASSLAPFSGANVLTF TGCGCCAGCAGCTTGGCCCCCTTCTCTGGGGCCAACGTCCTGACTTTC
TRBJ1-2 - - TRBV9 CASSVDRNYGYTF TGTGCCAGCAGCGTCGACAGAAATTATGGCTACACCTTC
TRBJ2-1 - - TRBV19 CATNLGGGGDEQFF TGTGCCACTAACTTGGGGGGAGGCGGCGATGAGCAGTTCTTC
TRBJ2-2 few TRBD2 TRBV20-1 CSARDRAGSNTGELFF TGCAGTGCTAGAGATAGAGCGGGGAGTAACACCGGGGAGCTGTTTTTT
TRBJ2-2 few TRBD1 TRBV3-1 CASSSGQGAWELFF TGTGCCAGCAGCTCCGGACAGGGGGCTTGGGAGCTGTTTTTT
TRBJ2-5 few TRBD2 TRBV28 CASSPASLAGNETQYF TGTGCCAGCAGCCCTGCGTCGCTAGCGGGAAATGAGACCCAGTACTTC
TRBJ1-2 - TRBD1 TRBV30 CAWARGQNYGYTF TGTGCCTGGGCCCGGGGACAGAACTATGGCTACACCTTC
TRBJ2-1 many TRBD2 TRBV20-1 CSASRDSGGYNEQFF TGCAGTGCTAGCAGGGATAGCGGGGGCTACAATGAGCAGTTCTTC
TRBJ2-5 - - TRBV6-5 CASSYSTPQETQYF TGTGCCAGCAGTTACTCGACACCCCAAGAGACCCAGTACTTC